The sample holds one count of the clone carrying this T cell receptor beta chain. This CDR3 is built from 14 residues. V was pared by 4 bases and J by 10 bases, with 13 bases of the junction left unmatched. Per the germline V gene, CDR1 is SGHRS and CDR2 is YFSETQ. This specimen belongs to a study of blood T cell repertoires in COVID-19. Study-wide background: Both acute and convalescent COVID-19 samples were obtained from the United States, Italy and Spain.

In the authors' workflow: Scientists estimated how many nucleated cells there were by amplifying reference gene primers. Sequenced by immunoSEQ multiplex PCR; TCRdb stores in-frame clones only, minus some. V and J calls plus clone size are reproduced from that table; the DNA served to infer D and trimming. The sample shows about 370,000 clones, around 91% of them seen only once. The V gene is TRBV5-1, the J gene TRBJ1-2, with TRBD1 matching 7 bases. The TCR originated in a man aged 18 to 30 who had recovered from COVID-19. Sequenced material: PBMCs or T cells enriched from blood (not recorded which). In nucleotides, the CDR3 is TGCGCCAGCAGCCCCTCGGGACAGAGGGAAGTCTACACCTTC. This gives the protein CASSPSGQREVYTF.